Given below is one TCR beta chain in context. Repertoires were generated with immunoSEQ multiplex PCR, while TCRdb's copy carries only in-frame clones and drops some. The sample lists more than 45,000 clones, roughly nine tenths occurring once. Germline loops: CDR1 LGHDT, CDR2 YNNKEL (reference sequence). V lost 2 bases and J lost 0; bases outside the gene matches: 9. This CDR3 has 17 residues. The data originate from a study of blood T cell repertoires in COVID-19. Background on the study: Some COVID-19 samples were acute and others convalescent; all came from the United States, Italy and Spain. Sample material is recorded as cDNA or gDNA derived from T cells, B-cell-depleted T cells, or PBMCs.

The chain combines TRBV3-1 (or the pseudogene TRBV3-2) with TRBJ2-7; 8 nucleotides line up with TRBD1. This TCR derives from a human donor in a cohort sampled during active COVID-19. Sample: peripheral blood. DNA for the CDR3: TGTGCCAGCAGCCAACCGGCCGGGACAGGTGGCTCCTACGAGCAGTACTTC. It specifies CASSQPAGTGGSYEQYF.